This T cell receptor (beta chain) was captured by sequencing in a study of cytomegalovirus exposure and HLA in healthy donors. Study-wide context: The approximately 600 first-cohort repertoires shared a platform with the roughly 120 validation repertoires, as reported in a later analysis. Study-wide points: Reports described diagnosis of cytomegalovirus status by the classifier as highly specific and sensitive. Within the 100 to 150 validation repertoires, first-cohort TCR clusters tended to co-occur, according to a later analysis. The authors listed some 150 TCR beta chains as cytomegalovirus-associated.

To note about this clone: Its antigen is unknown.

Profiled with immunoSEQ multiplex PCR; TCRdb holds only in-frame clones, not every one. The table lists roughly 330,000 clones, 87% of them singletons, with roughly 1.2% in the top ten. The origin of this receptor is a woman under 40 in good health and CMV-seropositive. Specimen: PBMCs.

The CDR3 DNA follows: TGTGCCAGCAGTTACCAGCAGGGCAGTCCCTATGGCTACACCTTC. Translation gives CASSYQQGSPYGYTF. This rearrangement joins TRBV6-5 to TRBJ1-2, with D possibly TRBD1 on 5 matching bases. Trimming took 2 bases from V and 4 from J, leaving 14 bases between them. Germline CDR1 MNHEY, CDR2 SVGAGI. The CDR3 is made up of 15 amino acids.